These 11 T cell receptor beta chains were all obtained from the same sample, sequenced in a study of CD8 T cells in ankylosing spondylitis (dated by TCRdb to about 2017). Library preparation used 5' RACE. The instrument given in TCRdb is Illumina HiSeq 2500. Through fastp at Q25 and MiXCR, TCRdb rebuilt clones from the public reads, retaining in-frame beta chains. Each entry is one CDR3 protein sequence, shown with its most common DNA and genes. Here the sample has 350,000 to 450,000 distinct CDR3 sequences; 20% occur a single time. Roughly 13% of the sample belongs to the ten largest clones. Sequenced input: blood, either unsorted or a sorted T cell fraction (not recorded which). These receptors all stem from a male donor with ankylosing spondylitis or in good health (not recorded which).

V is TRBV9 and J is TRBJ2-7; D is perhaps TRBD1 or TRBD2 (5 bases each). The germline V gene has CDR1 SGDLS and CDR2 YYNGEE. V lost 2 bases, J lost 6 bases, and 12 bases lay in between. This CDR3 spans 13 amino acids. Here the CDR3 DNA reads TGTGCCAGCAGCGTTGGGACGGTGTCCGAGCAGTACTTC. This encodes CASSVGTVSEQYF.

This clonotype was counted a few times. The rearrangement joins TRBV6-1 to TRBJ2-2; 9 positions agree with TRBD2. J lost 0 bases, V lost 10 bases, and 9 bases had no gene match. Per the germline V gene, CDR1 is MNHNS and CDR2 is SASEGT. The CDR3 spans 16 residues. The CDR3 region is CATSGDVYANTGELFF. CDR3 in DNA: TGTGCCACTAGCGGGGACGTTTATGCGAACACCGGGGAGCTGTTTTTT.

The chain employs TRBV6-1 and TRBJ1-2, with D possibly being TRBD1 (5 bases). Trimming removed 5 bases from V and 2 bases from J, with 12 bases in between. The CDR3 runs to 14 residues. Per the germline V gene, CDR1 is MNHNS and CDR2 is SASEGT. This CDR3 reads CASSPLGGNYGYTF. The CDR3 coding sequence is TGTGCCAGCAGTCCGTTGGGGGGGAACTATGGCTACACCTTC.

The chain joins TRBV20-1 to TRBJ2-3; the match to TRBD2 covers 8 bases. This CDR3 has 18 amino acids. Per the germline V gene, CDR1 is DFQATT and CDR2 is SNEGSKA (reference sequence). V gave up 0 bases and J gave up 1 base; unmatched junction bases: 12. CDR3 protein: CSARDLSRVAGRTDTQYF. CDR3 in DNA: TGCAGTGCTAGAGATTTATCAAGGGTAGCGGGGCGCACAGATACGCAGTATTTT.

The gene calls are TRBV21-1 and TRBJ2-5; no check of the table's D call, TRBD1, against the DNA was made. TRBV21-1 is tagged as a pseudogene. The CDR3 consists of 14 residues. The DNA of the CDR3 is TGTGCCAGCTCGGGTAGGGGGATTTCGGAGACCCAGTACTTC. Translated, it gives CASSGRGISETQYF.

This clonotype was observed a few times. V is TRBV12-3 or TRBV12-4 and J is TRBJ1-5, with TRBD1 as a possible D gene (6 bases). This CDR3 contains 15 residues. V lost 7 bases, J lost 0 bases, and 13 bases lay in between. The CDR3 nucleotides read TGTGCCAGCAAGGGACAATTATATAGCAATCAGCCCCAGCATTTT. It encodes CASKGQLYSNQPQHF.

The chain's CDR3 is CSVEQTPYEQYF. The CDR3 DNA follows: TGCAGCGTTGAACAGACCCCCTACGAGCAGTACTTC. The rearrangement links TRBV29-1 to TRBJ2-7; D remains unclear. This CDR3 region has 12 residues. Germline V CDR1 and CDR2: SQVTM, ANQGSEA. V lost 2 bases, J lost 2 bases, and 7 bases lay in between.

The chain recombines TRBV6-1 with TRBJ2-1, with D perhaps matching TRBD1 or TRBD2 (5 bases each). CDR1 is MNHNS and CDR2 is SASEGT in the germline V gene. This CDR3 has 15 residues. V lost 6 bases, J lost 9 bases, and 21 bases lay in between. CDR3 region: CASSTGTERGVEQFF. CDR3 nucleotide sequence: TGTGCCAGCAGCACCGGGACCGAAAGAGGTGTTGAGCAGTTCTTC.

This rearrangement joins TRBV29-1 to TRBJ2-2; D unresolved. Germline V gene sequence: CDR1 SQVTM, CDR2 ANQGSEA. This CDR3 is 11 amino acids long. V was clipped by 7 bases and J by 5 bases, with 8 bases between them. For the CDR3, the DNA is TGCAGCGGGGTATCGACCGGGGAGCTGTTTTTT. Amino acids: CSGVSTGELFF.

This clonotype was seen a handful of times. The V and J genes are TRBV10-3 and TRBJ1-5; the D gene is possibly TRBD1 (6 bases). The germline gives CDR1 ENHRY, CDR2 SYGVKD. V was cut by 11 bases and J by 8 bases, with 19 bases left in between. There are 13 residues in the CDR3. Here the CDR3 reads CASPVRGREPQHF. The CDR3 DNA is TGTGCCTCCCCAGTAAGGGGGAGAGAGCCCCAGCATTTT.

The genes are TRBV18 and TRBJ2-1; a possible D gene is TRBD2 (6 bases). Trimming took 1 base from V and 4 from J, leaving 8 bases between them. Germline values: CDR1 KGHSH, CDR2 LQKENI. This CDR3 is built from 14 residues. CDR3 residues: CASSPRRAYNEQFF. CDR3 sequence (DNA): TGTGCCAGCTCACCACGGAGGGCTTACAATGAGCAGTTCTTC.